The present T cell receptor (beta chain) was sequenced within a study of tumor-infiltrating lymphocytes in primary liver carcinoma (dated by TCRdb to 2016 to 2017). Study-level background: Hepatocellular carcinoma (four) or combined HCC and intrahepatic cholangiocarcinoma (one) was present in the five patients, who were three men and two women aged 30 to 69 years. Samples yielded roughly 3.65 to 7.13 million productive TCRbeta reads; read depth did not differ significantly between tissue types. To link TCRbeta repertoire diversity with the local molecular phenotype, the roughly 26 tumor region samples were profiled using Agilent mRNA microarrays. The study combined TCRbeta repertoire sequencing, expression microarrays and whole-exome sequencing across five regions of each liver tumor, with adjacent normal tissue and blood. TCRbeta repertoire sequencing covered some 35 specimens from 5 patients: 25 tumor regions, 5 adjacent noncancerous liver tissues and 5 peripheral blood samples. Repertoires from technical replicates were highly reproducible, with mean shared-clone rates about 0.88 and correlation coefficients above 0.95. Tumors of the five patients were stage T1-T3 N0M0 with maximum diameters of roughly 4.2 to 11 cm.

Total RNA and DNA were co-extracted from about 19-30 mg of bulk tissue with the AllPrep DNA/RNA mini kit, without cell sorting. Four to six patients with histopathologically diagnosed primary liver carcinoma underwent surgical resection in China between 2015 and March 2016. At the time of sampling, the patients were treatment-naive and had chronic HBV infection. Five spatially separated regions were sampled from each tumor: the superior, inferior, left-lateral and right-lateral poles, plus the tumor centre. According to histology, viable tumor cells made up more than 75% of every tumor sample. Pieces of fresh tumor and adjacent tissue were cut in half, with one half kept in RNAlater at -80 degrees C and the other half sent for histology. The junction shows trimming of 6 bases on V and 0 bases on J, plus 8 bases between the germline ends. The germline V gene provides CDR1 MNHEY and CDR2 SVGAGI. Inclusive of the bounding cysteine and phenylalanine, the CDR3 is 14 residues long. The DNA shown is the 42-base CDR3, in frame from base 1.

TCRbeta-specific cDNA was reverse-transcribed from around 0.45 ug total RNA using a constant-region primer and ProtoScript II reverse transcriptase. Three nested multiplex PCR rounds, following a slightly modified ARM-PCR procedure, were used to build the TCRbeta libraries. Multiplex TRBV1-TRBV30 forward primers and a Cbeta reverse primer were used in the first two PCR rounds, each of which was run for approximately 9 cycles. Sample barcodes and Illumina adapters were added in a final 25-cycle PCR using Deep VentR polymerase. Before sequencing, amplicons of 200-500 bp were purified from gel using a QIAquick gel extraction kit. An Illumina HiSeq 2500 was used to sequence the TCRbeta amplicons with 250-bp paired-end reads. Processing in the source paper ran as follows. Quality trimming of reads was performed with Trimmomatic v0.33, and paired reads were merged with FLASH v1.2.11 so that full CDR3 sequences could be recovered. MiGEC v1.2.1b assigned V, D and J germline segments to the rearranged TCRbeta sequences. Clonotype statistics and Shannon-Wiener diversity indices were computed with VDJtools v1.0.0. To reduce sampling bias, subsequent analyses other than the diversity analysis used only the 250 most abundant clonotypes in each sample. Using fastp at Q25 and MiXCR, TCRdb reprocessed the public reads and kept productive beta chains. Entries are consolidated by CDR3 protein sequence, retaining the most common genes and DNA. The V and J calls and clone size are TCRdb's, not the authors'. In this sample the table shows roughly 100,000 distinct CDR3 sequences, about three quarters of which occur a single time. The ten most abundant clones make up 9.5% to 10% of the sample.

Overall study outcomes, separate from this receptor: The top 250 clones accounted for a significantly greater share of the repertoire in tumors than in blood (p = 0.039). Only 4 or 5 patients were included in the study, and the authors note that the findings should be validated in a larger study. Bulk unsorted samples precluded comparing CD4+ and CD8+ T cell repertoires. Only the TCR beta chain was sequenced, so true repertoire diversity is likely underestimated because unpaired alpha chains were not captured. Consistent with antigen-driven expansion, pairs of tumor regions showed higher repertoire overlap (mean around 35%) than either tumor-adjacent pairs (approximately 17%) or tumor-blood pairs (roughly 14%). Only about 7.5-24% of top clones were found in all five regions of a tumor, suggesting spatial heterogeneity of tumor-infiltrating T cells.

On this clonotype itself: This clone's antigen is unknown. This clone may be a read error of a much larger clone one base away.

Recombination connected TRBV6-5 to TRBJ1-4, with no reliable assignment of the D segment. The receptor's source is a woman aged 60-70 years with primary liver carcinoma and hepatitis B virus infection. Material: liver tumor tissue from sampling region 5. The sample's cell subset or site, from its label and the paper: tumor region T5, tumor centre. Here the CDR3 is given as CASRAAATNEKLFF. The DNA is TGTGCCAGCAGAGCAGCAGCAACTAATGAAAAACTGTTTTTT.